This TCR beta chain was recorded in a study of OX40 agonist ivuxolimab in advanced cancers. Across the whole study: Patients in the trial were receiving intravenous ivuxolimab every 2 weeks, at doses of 0.01 to 10 mg/kg.

This clone appeared a few times. The target antigen is unknown. Overall study results and limits: At 0.1 to 3.0 mg/kg and by week 6, clonal expansion occurred in CD4+ and CD8+ blood T cells. Among the least clonally expanded were partial responders at 0.1-3.0 mg/kg.

The V end was cut by 4 bases, the J end by 0 bases, with 9 bases between. Germline CDR1 is KGHSH and CDR2 is LQKENI. This CDR3 has 15 amino acids. Using immunoSEQ multiplex PCR, the repertoire was profiled, and TCRdb retains in-frame clones only, with some absent. The sample lists about 61,000 clones, under 90% occurring once. This receptor was obtained from an adult with an advanced solid tumor such as melanoma, head and neck, liver or kidney cancer. Material: CD4+ or CD8+ T cells sorted from blood, obtained in a trial of the OX40 agonist ivuxolimab. The chain carries TRBV18 and TRBJ2-2; TRBD1 might be the D (5 bases). The CDR3 coding sequence is TGTGCCAGCTCACAGACAGCCGCGAACACCGGGGAGCTGTTTTTT. As protein: CASSQTAANTGELFF. The whole variable domain, filled in from reference TRBV18 and TRBJ2-2, reads NAGVMQNPRHLVRRRGQEARLRCSPMKGHSHVYWYRQLPEEGLKFMVYLQKENIIDESGMPKERFSAEFPKEGPSILRIQQVVRGDSAAYFCASSQTAANTGELFFGEGSRLTVL.